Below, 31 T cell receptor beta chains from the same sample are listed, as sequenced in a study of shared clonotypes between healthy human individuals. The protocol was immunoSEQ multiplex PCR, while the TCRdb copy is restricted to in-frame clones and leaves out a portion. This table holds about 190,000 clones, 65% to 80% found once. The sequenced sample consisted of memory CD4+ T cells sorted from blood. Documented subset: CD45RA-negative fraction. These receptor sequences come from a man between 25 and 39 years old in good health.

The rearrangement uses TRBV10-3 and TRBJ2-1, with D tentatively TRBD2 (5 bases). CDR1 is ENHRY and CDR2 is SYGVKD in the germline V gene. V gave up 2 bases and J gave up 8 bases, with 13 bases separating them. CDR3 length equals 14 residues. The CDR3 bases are TGTGCCATCAGTGAGATTAGCGCCGACGATGAGCAGTTCTTC. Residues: CAISEISADDEQFF.

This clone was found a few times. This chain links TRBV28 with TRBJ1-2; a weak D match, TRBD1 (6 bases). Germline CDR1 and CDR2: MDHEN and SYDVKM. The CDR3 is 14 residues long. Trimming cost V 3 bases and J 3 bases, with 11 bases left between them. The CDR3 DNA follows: TGTGCCAGCAGTTTCGGGGGCTCCTACTATGGCTACACCTTC. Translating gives CASSFGGSYYGYTF.

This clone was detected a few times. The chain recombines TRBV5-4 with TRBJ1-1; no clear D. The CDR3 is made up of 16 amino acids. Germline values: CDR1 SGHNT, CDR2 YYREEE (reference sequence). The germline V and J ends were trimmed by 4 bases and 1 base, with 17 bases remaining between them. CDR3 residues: CASSPPEARKNTEAFF. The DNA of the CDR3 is TGTGCCAGCAGCCCGCCAGAAGCCAGAAAGAACACTGAAGCTTTCTTT.

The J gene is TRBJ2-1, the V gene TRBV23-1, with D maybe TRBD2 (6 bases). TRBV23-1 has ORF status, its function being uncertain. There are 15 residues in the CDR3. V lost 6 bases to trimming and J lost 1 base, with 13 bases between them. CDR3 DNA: TGCGCCAGCAGAGACGGGGAGGTGTCCTACAATGAGCAGTTCTTC. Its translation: CASRDGEVSYNEQFF.

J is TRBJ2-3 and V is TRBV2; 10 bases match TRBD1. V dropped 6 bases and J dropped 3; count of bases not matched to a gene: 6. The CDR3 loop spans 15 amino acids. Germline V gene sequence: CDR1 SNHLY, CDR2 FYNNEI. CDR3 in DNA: TGTGCCAGCAGGGGACAGGGGATGGTAACAGATACGCAGTATTTT. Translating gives CASRGQGMVTDTQYF.

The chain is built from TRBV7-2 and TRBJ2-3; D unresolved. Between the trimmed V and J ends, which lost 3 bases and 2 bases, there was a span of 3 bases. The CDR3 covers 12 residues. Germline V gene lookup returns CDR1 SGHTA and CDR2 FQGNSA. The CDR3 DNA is TGTGCCAGCAGCTTCGTCACAGATACGCAGTATTTT. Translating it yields CASSFVTDTQYF.

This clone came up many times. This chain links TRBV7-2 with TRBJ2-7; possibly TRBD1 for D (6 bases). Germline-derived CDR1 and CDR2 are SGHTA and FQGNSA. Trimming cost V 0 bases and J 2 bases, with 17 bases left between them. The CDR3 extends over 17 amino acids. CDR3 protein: CASSLATGQSLTYEQYF. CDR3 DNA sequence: TGTGCCAGCAGCTTAGCGACCGGACAGAGCCTTACCTACGAGCAGTACTTC.

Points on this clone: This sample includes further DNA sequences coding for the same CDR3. CDR3 residues: CASSVGGGTSYEQYF. The DNA for the CDR3 is TGTGCCAGCAGTGTAGGGGGAGGGACCTCCTACGAGCAGTACTTC. The chain couples TRBV6-1 to TRBJ2-7, with TRBD2 as a possible D gene (7 bases). The CDR3 has 15 amino acids. V dropped 4 bases and J dropped 0 bases, with 13 bases sitting between them. Germline CDR1 and CDR2: MNHNS and SASEGT.

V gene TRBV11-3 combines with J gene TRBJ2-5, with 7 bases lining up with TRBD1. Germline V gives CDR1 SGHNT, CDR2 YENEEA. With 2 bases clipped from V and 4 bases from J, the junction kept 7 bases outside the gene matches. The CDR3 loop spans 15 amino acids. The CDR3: CASSLSNRGRETQYF. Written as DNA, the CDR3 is TGTGCCAGCAGCTTAAGCAACAGGGGTAGAGAGACCCAGTACTTC.

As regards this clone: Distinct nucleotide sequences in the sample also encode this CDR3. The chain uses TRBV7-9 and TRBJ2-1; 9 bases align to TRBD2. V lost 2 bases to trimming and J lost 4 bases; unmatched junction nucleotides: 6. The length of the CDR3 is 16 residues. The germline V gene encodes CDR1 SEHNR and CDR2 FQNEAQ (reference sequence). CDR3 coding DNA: TGTGCCAGCAGCTTAAGCCTAGCGGGATCGTACAATGAGCAGTTCTTC. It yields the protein CASSLSLAGSYNEQFF.

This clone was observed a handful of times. CDR3 in amino acids: CASSFLQGEQFF. CDR3 coding DNA: TGTGCCAGCAGTTTCTTACAGGGCGAGCAGTTCTTC. The V call is TRBV27, the J call TRBJ2-1, with a possible D match to TRBD1 (6 bases). The CDR3 is 12 amino acids. The V and J ends lost 3 bases and 10 bases respectively, with 10 bases between them. The V gene's germline CDR1 is MNHEY and CDR2 SMNVEV (reference sequence).

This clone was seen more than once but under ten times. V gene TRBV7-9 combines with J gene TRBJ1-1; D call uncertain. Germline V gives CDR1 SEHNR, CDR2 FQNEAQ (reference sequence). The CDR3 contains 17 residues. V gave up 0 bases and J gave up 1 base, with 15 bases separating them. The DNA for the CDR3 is TGTGCCAGCAGCTTAGCACTCGTAGGCGGGAAGAACACTGAAGCTTTCTTT. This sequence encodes CASSLALVGGKNTEAFF.

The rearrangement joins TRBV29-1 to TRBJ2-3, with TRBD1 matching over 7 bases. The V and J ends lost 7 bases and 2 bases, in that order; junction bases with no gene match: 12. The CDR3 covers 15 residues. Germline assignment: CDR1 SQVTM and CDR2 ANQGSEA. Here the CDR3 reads CSADGAGGPTDTQYF. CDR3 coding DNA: TGCAGCGCCGACGGGGCAGGGGGACCCACAGATACGCAGTATTTT.

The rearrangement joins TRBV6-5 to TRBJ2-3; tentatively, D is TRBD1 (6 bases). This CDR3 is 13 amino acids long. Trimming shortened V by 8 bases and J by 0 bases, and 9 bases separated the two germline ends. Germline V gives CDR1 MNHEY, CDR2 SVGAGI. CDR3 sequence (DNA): TGTGCCAGCCGGGACATTAGCACAGATACGCAGTATTTT. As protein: CASRDISTDTQYF.

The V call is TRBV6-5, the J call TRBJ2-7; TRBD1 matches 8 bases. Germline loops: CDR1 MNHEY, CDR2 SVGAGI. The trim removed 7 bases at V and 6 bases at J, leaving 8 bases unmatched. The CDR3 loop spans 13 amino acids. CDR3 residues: CASTHKQGGEQYF. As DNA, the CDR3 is TGTGCCAGCACCCACAAACAGGGGGGCGAGCAGTACTTC.

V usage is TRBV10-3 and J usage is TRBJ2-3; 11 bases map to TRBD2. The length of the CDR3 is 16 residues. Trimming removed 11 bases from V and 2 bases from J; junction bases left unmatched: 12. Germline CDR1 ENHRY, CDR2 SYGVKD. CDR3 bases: TGTGCCGCACAGGGCGGGACTAGCGGAATCACAGATACGCAGTATTTT. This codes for CAAQGGTSGITDTQYF.

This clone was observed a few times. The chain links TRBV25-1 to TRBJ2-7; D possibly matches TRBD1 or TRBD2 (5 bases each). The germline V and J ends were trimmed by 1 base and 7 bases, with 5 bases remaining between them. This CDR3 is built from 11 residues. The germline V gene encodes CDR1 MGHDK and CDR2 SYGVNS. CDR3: CASSEWGEQYF. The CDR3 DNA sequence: TGTGCCAGCAGTGAATGGGGGGAGCAGTACTTC.

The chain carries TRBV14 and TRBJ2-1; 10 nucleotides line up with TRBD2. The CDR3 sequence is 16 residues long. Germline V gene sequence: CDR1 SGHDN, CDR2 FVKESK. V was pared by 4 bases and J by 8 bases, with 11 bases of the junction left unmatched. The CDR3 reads CASSRPGLARADEQFF. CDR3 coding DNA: TGTGCCAGCAGCCGCCCGGGACTAGCGCGAGCCGATGAGCAGTTCTTC.

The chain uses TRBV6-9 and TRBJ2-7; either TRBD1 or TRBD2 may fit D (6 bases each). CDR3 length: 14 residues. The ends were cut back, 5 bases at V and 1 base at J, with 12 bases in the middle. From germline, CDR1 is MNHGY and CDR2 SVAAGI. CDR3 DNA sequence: TGTGCCAGCAGTCGTCAAGGGGGGTCCTACGAGCAGTACTTC. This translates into CASSRQGGSYEQYF.

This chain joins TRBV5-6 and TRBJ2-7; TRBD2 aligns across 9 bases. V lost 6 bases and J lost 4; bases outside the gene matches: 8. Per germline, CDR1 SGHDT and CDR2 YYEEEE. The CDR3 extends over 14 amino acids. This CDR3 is CASKDSGSGYEQYF. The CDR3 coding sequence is TGTGCCAGCAAGGATAGCGGGAGTGGTTACGAGCAGTACTTC.

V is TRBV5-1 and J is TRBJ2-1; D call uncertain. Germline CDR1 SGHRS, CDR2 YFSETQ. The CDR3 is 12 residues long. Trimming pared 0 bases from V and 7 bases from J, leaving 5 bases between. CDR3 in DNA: TGCGCCAGCAGCTTGGGAATGAATGAGCAGTTCTTC. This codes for CASSLGMNEQFF. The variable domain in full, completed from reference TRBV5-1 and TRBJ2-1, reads KAGVTQTPRYLIKTRGQQVTLSCSPISGHRSVSWYQQTPGQGLQFLFEYFSETQRNKGNFPGRFSGRQFSNSRSEMNVSTLELGDSALYLCASSLGMNEQFFGPGTRLTVL.

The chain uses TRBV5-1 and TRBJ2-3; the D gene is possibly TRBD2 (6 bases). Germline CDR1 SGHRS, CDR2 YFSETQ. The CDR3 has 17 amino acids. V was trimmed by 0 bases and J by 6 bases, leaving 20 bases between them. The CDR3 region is CASSLVGDWDLADTQYF. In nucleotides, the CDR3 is TGCGCCAGCAGCTTGGTAGGGGATTGGGACTTGGCGGATACGCAGTATTTT.

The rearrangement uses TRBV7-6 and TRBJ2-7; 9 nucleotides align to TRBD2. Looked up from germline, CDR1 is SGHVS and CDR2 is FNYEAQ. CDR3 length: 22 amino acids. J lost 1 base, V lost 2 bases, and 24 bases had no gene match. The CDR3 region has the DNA TGTGCCAGCAGCTTATTCGCAAGTAATCGGGGGGCGGCGGGAGGGCCTTCCTACGAGCAGTACTTC. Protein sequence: CASSLFASNRGAAGGPSYEQYF.

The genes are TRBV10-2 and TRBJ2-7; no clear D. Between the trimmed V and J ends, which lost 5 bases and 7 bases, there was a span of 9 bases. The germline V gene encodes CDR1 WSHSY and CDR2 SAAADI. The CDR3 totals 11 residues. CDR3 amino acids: CASSSLGEQYF. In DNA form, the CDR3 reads TGCGCCAGCAGTTCCTTGGGGGAGCAGTACTTC.

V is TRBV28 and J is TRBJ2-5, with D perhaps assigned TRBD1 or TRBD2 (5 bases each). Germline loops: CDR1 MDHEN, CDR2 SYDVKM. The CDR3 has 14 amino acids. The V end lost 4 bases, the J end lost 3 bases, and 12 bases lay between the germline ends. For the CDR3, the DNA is TGTGCCAGCAGTTCAGCCTTGGGGGAAGAGACCCAGTACTTC. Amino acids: CASSSALGEETQYF.

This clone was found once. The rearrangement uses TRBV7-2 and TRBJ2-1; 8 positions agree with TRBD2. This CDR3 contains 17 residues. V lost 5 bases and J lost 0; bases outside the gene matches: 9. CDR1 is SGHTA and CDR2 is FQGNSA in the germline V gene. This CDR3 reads CASSPRTSRYSYNEQFF. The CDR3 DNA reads TGTGCCAGCAGCCCCCGGACTAGCAGATACTCCTACAATGAGCAGTTCTTC.

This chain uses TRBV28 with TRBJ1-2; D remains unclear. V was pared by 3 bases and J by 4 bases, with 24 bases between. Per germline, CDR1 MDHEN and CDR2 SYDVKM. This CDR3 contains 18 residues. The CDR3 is CASSLGIRSGQPIYGYTF. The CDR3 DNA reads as TGTGCCAGCAGTTTGGGGATCCGATCTGGGCAGCCGATCTATGGCTACACCTTC.

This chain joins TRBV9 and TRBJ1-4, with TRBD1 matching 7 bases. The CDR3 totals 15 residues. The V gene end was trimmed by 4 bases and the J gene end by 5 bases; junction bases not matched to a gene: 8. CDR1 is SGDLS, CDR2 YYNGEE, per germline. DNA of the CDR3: TGTGCCAGCAGCACTACCCCGGGACAGAATGAAAAACTGTTTTTT. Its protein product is CASSTTPGQNEKLFF.

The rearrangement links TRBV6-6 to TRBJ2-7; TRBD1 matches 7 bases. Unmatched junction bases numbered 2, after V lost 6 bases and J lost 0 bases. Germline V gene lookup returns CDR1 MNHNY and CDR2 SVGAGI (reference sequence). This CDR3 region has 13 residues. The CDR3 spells CASRRDSSYEQYF. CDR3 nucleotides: TGTGCCAGCAGGAGGGACAGCTCCTACGAGCAGTACTTC.

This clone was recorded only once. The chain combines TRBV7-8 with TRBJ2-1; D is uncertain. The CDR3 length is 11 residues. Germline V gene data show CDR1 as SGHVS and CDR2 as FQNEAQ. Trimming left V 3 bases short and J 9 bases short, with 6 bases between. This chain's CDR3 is CASSFLGEQFF. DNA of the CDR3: TGTGCCAGCAGCTTTTTGGGTGAGCAGTTCTTC.

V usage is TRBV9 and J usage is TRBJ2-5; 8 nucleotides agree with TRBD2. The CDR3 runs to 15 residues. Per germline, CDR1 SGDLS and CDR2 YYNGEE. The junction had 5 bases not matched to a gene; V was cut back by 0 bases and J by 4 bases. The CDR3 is CASSVGAGGAETQYF. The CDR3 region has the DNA TGTGCCAGCAGCGTAGGGGCGGGAGGTGCAGAGACCCAGTACTTC.